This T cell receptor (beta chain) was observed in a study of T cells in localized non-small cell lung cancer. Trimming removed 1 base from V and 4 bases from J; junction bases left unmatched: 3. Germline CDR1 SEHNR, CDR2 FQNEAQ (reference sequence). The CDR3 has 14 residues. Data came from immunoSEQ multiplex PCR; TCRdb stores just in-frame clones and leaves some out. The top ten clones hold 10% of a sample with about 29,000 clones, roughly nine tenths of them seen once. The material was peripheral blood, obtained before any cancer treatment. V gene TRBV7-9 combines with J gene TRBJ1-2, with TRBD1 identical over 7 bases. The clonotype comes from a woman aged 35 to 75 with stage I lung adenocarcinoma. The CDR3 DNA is TGTGCCAGCAGCTTAGAGGCAGGGGGCTATGGCTACACCTTC. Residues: CASSLEAGGYGYTF.